Below are 25 T cell receptor beta chains sequenced from a single sample in a study of blood T cell repertoires in COVID-19. Assay: immunoSEQ multiplex PCR; the TCRdb copy retains only in-frame clones and omits some. The data hold almost 250,000 clones, with around 86% observed a single time. The sequenced sample was peripheral blood. These receptors were collected from a woman of 80 years or more with COVID-19, enrolled during active disease.

V is TRBV30 and J is TRBJ1-1; TRBD1 agrees at 7 bases. J was trimmed by 1 base and V by 2 bases; bases with no gene match: 4. The CDR3 sequence is 14 residues long. The germline V gene has CDR1 GTSNPN and CDR2 SVGIG (reference sequence). The CDR3 DNA follows: TGTGCCTGGAGTAAAGGACAGGAGAACACTGAAGCTTTCTTT. This gives the protein CAWSKGQENTEAFF.

V and J are TRBV18 and TRBJ2-3; perhaps TRBD1 as D (6 bases). The V gene's germline CDR1 is KGHSH and CDR2 LQKENI. There are 15 residues in the CDR3. Trimming shortened V by 5 bases and J by 0 bases, and 12 bases separated the two germline ends. The CDR3 here is CASSTNRVSTDTQYF. CDR3 nucleotide sequence: TGTGCCAGCTCAACCAACAGGGTGAGCACAGATACGCAGTATTTT.

CDR3 nucleotides: TGTGCCAGCAGCCCGCGACAGGGAGTGTGGAACACCATATATTTT. Its protein product is CASSPRQGVWNTIYF. V usage is TRBV9 and J usage is TRBJ1-3, with TRBD1 identical over 7 bases. V lost 4 bases, J lost 7 bases, and 11 bases stayed unmatched. CDR1 is SGDLS, CDR2 YYNGEE, per germline. The CDR3 sequence is 15 residues long.

The gene calls are TRBV19 and TRBJ2-5; weak D call: TRBD1 (5 bases). There are 13 residues in the CDR3. Per the germline V gene, CDR1 is LNHDA and CDR2 is SQIVND (reference sequence). Trimming removed 4 bases at V and 9 bases at J, with 15 bases between. The CDR3 DNA follows: TGTGCCAGTAGTAATTGGCCGCAAGGGGCCCAGTACTTC. Protein product: CASSNWPQGAQYF.

This clone was counted once. The chain couples TRBV7-9 to TRBJ2-5, with 11 bases aligning to TRBD1. Per germline, CDR1 SEHNR and CDR2 FQNEAQ (reference sequence). Unmatched junction bases numbered 8, after V lost 5 bases and J lost 6 bases. CDR3 length: 15 amino acids. CDR3 sequence: CASSPLGQGAQTQYF. As DNA, the CDR3 is TGTGCCAGCAGCCCCCTCGGACAGGGGGCTCAGACCCAGTACTTC.

The J gene is TRBJ2-5, the V gene TRBV18; D might be TRBD1 (5 bases). V was pared by 2 bases and J by 4 bases, with 8 bases between. Germline V gene lookup returns CDR1 KGHSH and CDR2 LQKENI. The CDR3 covers 13 residues. CDR3 coding DNA: TGTGCCAGCTCACCAGTTACAGGAGAGACCCAGTACTTC. Its translation is CASSPVTGETQYF.

V and J are TRBV28 and TRBJ1-2; D is unresolved. Germline CDR1 and CDR2: MDHEN and SYDVKM. The CDR3 has 11 amino acids. V was pared by 7 bases and J by 0 bases, with 3 bases between. The CDR3 sequence is CASTSNYGYTF. The CDR3 DNA reads as TGTGCCAGCACCTCTAACTATGGCTACACCTTC.

This clone has a handful of counts. One end of the junction is discordant with germline, which a read error may explain. This CDR3 reads CASSLLPGQSRLHF. DNA for the CDR3: TGTGCCAGCAGTTTACTACCGGGACAGTCACGATTACACTTC. The chain recombines TRBV2 with TRBJ1-2, with TRBD1 identical over 7 bases. Germline values: CDR1 SNHLY, CDR2 FYNNEI. The CDR3 length is 14 residues.

The genes are TRBV19 and TRBJ1-1; 10 bases are shared with TRBD1. J was trimmed by 3 bases and V by 8 bases; bases with no gene match: 9. This CDR3 spans 15 amino acids. The germline CDR1 and CDR2 sequences are LNHDA and SQIVND (reference sequence). CDR3 coding DNA: TGTGCCAGTCTTGGGGACAGGGGTCGGTACACTGAAGCTTTCTTT. Translating it yields CASLGDRGRYTEAFF.

The chain couples TRBV3-1 (or the pseudogene TRBV3-2) to TRBJ2-4, with D possibly matching TRBD1 (6 bases). Germline lookup yields CDR1 LGHDT and CDR2 YNNKEL (reference sequence). Trimming took off 2 bases at V and 7 bases at J, with 9 bases between the two ends. The CDR3 is 13 residues long. CDR3 in amino acids: CASSQNRENIQYF. The CDR3 DNA reads as TGTGCCAGCAGCCAAAACAGGGAGAACATTCAGTACTTC.

Note on this clone: This sample includes further DNA sequences coding for the same CDR3. Here the CDR3 reads CASSTQGASNQPQHF. The DNA of the CDR3 is TGTGCCAGTAGTACACAGGGGGCGAGCAATCAGCCCCAGCATTTT. This chain joins TRBV19 and TRBJ1-5, with 9 bases identical to TRBD1. The CDR3 length is 15 residues. Germline CDR1 and CDR2: LNHDA and SQIVND (reference sequence). The junction had 2 bases not matched to a gene; V was cut back by 4 bases and J by 1 base.

V is TRBV9 and J is TRBJ2-5; 7 bases agree with TRBD2. The CDR3 totals 17 residues. Germline values: CDR1 SGDLS, CDR2 YYNGEE. J was trimmed by 1 base and V by 3 bases; bases with no gene match: 12. CDR3 sequence (DNA): TGTGCCAGCAGCGAGAGGCCCCTAACGGGGGGCCAAGAGACCCAGTACTTC. Encoded protein: CASSERPLTGGQETQYF.

Only a few counts were recorded for this clone. In nucleotides, the CDR3 is TGCGCCAGCAGCTCGGGACAGGGGAATGAAAAACTGTTTTTT. Protein product: CASSSGQGNEKLFF. The chain carries TRBV5-1 and TRBJ1-4; 10 nucleotides line up with TRBD1. This CDR3 is built from 14 residues. Germline CDR1 is SGHRS and CDR2 is YFSETQ. V was pared by 3 bases and J by 5 bases, with 1 base of the junction left unmatched.

This clone was counted a few times. The gene calls are TRBV11-2 and TRBJ1-1, with D maybe TRBD1 (6 bases). V was pared by 7 bases and J by 0 bases, with 18 bases between. The CDR3 sequence is 16 residues long. Germline CDR1 and CDR2: SGHAT and FQNNGV. The CDR3 loop reads CASTNERGGLNTEAFF. CDR3 nucleotide sequence: TGTGCCAGCACCAATGAAAGGGGGGGGCTGAACACTGAAGCTTTCTTT.

This sequence joins TRBV7-9 and TRBJ1-4, with no clear D. The CDR3 extends over 14 amino acids. V lost 1 base and J 8 bases, leaving 11 bases between the germline ends. CDR1 and CDR2 from the germline V gene are SEHNR and FQNEAQ (reference sequence). The DNA for the CDR3 is TGTGCCAGCAGCTTAGGGGCAGCCCAAGAAAAACTGTTTTTT. Protein: CASSLGAAQEKLFF.

V and J are TRBV5-6 and TRBJ2-7; a possible D gene is TRBD1 (5 bases). CDR1 and CDR2 from the germline V gene are SGHDT and YYEEEE. With 1 base removed from V and 7 bases from J, the gap between germline ends came to 12 bases. The CDR3 runs to 13 residues. The CDR3 nucleotides are TGTGCCAGCAGCTTGACAGGAAGCAAGGAGCAGTACGTC. Its translation is CASSLTGSKEQYV.

The gene calls are TRBV7-3 and TRBJ2-1, with 7 bases matching TRBD2. V lost 5 bases, J lost 1 base, and 5 bases stayed unmatched. This CDR3 has 15 amino acids. The germline gives CDR1 SGHTA, CDR2 FQGTGA. CDR3 sequence reads: CASSPQRGSYNEQFF. The DNA of the CDR3 is TGTGCCAGCAGCCCCCAGCGGGGATCCTACAATGAGCAGTTCTTC.

This chain uses TRBV2 with TRBJ1-2, with a weak D call TRBD1 (6 bases). V was trimmed by 2 bases and J by 0 bases, leaving 10 bases between them. Germline lookup yields CDR1 SNHLY and CDR2 FYNNEI. The CDR3 is made up of 15 amino acids. CDR3: CASSELDRANYGYTF. The DNA of the CDR3 is TGTGCCAGCAGTGAATTGGACAGAGCTAACTATGGCTACACCTTC.

This clone occurred a few times. The V and J genes are TRBV19 and TRBJ1-5; D perhaps matches TRBD1 (5 bases). The CDR3 extends over 14 amino acids. The V end was cut by 3 bases, the J end by 5 bases, with 11 bases between. Germline V lookup: CDR1 LNHDA, CDR2 SQIVND (reference sequence). The CDR3: CASSIRGTYQPQHF. The CDR3 DNA follows: TGTGCCAGTAGTATTAGGGGTACCTATCAGCCCCAGCATTTT.

This clone was picked up one time. The junction and the germline gene differ at one end; a read error may be behind it. The chain has TRBV4-1 and TRBJ1-2, with D tentatively TRBD1 (5 bases). Germline CDR1 MGHRA, CDR2 YSYEKL. CDR3 length: 15 residues. CDR3 bases: TGCGCCAGCAGCCAAGATTTATCCCCCAAGGGGTTTTTCGCCTTC. Its translation is CASSQDLSPKGFFAF.

This chain connects TRBV19 to TRBJ1-2; 8 nucleotides line up with TRBD1. Germline V CDR1 and CDR2: LNHDA, SQIVND (reference sequence). This CDR3 comprises 14 residues. The V and J ends lost 2 bases and 7 bases, in that order; junction bases with no gene match: 6. The chain's CDR3 is CASSIKTGASGYTF. In DNA, the CDR3 is TGTGCCAGTAGTATAAAGACAGGGGCGAGTGGCTACACCTTC.

The chain couples TRBV6-5 to TRBJ1-2, with 7 bases fitting TRBD1. The CDR3 has 12 amino acids. Germline CDR1 and CDR2: MNHEY and SVGAGI. The junction had 1 base not matched to a gene; V was cut back by 9 bases and J by 0 bases. CDR3: CARGTANYGYTF. The CDR3 DNA reads as TGTGCCAGGGGGACAGCTAACTATGGCTACACCTTC.

The rearrangement joins TRBV18 to TRBJ1-5, with a tentative D call TRBD1 (6 bases). Germline assignment: CDR1 KGHSH and CDR2 LQKENI. The V end was cut by 3 bases, the J end by 5 bases, with 14 bases between. The CDR3 runs 15 residues. The CDR3 region is CASSPLQGGDQPQHF. The CDR3 bases are TGTGCCAGCTCACCGCTCCAAGGGGGGGATCAGCCCCAGCATTTT.

The chain joins TRBV7-2 to TRBJ2-5; D is perhaps TRBD1 (5 bases). Germline V gives CDR1 SGHTA, CDR2 FQGNSA. V was cut by 1 base and J by 7 bases, with 16 bases left in between. This CDR3 comprises 15 residues. CDR3 sequence (DNA): TGTGCCAGCAGCTTAGGTAGGGGCCGGTCCGTGACCCAGTACTTC. Amino acid sequence: CASSLGRGRSVTQYF.

The V and J genes are TRBV6-8 and TRBJ1-3, with D hard to call. The V end lost 0 bases, the J end lost 1 base, and 7 bases lay between the germline ends. The germline gives CDR1 MNHGY, CDR2 SAAAGT. CDR3 length equals 15 residues. CDR3 DNA: TGTGCCAGCAGTTACTCGTCTAATTCTGGAAACACCATATATTTT. This codes for CASSYSSNSGNTIYF.